A selection of T cell receptor beta chains follows, all from one sample in a study of T cells expressing NK-cell markers. TCRdb reprocessed the 5' RACE reads, keeping one entry per CDR3 protein, no DNA. This sample's clone table lists hundreds of thousands of distinct CDR3 sequences. Sequences were obtained from blood T cells: a sorted CD56 or NKG2C T cell subset, CD4+ or CD8+ T cells, or bulk PBMC T cells (not recorded which). These receptors were obtained from a woman between 18 and 70 years old in good health. Each CDR3 is given with its conserved first and last residue. Each record gives: V gene, J gene, CDR3 protein.

TRBV30	TRBJ2-1	CAWSTSGASYNEQFF
TRBV7-2	TRBJ2-4	CASSLVGVGGDKNIQYF
TRBV18	TRBJ2-5	CASSLLIQETQYF
TRBV10-3	TRBJ1-1	CAISESFSRDTEAFF
TRBV4-3	TRBJ1-1	CASSPSRFTEAFF
TRBV10-3	TRBJ2-1	CAIRQGGSYNEQFF
TRBV15	TRBJ2-1	CATSRRLAGNNEQFF
TRBV20-1	TRBJ2-2	CSARSQAGGELFF
TRBV5-5	TRBJ2-1	CASSTSGGTSVYNEQFF
TRBV9	TRBJ1-3	CASSPNRNPGNTIYF
TRBV20-1	TRBJ1-3	CSARISVSGNTIYF
TRBV7-8	TRBJ2-5	CASSAPIVQETQYF
TRBV5-1	TRBJ2-3	CASSLGDWTDTQYF
TRBV27	TRBJ1-5	CASSFDSNSNQPQHF
TRBV5-6	TRBJ2-7	CASSSELGYEQYF
TRBV20-1	TRBJ2-5	CSARDGGRVQETQYF
TRBV5-1	TRBJ2-4	CASSGGRTKNIQYF
TRBV20-1	TRBJ2-5	CSAHPRGLAGGIQKTQYF
TRBV29-1	TRBJ2-1	CSGGDREYEQFF
TRBV4-3	TRBJ2-7	CASSQDVSMSYEQYF
TRBV20-1	TRBJ2-7	CSARPDAGPYEQYF
TRBV27	TRBJ2-2	CASRPMGTKGGELFF
TRBV4-3	TRBJ1-4	CASSQDPPHGADKLPEKLFF
TRBV3-1	TRBJ2-7	CASTGTSGSSEQYF
TRBV5-8	TRBJ2-7	CASSQIAEPTWEQYF
TRBV20-1	TRBJ2-3	CSAAGWGEHTDTQYF
TRBV12-3/TRBV12-4	TRBJ1-2	CASSLGWAYGYTF
TRBV7-2	TRBJ2-7	CASSFLAGGPDEQYF
TRBV20-1	TRBJ2-1	CSARLTSSYNEQFF
TRBV10-1	TRBJ2-2	CASLDRLGTGELFF
TRBV12-3/TRBV12-4	TRBJ2-4	CASSLQQLAKNIQYF
TRBV28	TRBJ1-1	CASSSPAAREAFF
TRBV5-1	TRBJ2-3	CASSLAGEDTQYF
TRBV11-2	TRBJ2-1	CASSSGADRDREYNEQFF
TRBV27	TRBJ2-2	CATAGRGTGELFF
TRBV20-1	TRBJ1-5	CSATGGAMGNQPQHF
TRBV28	TRBJ1-4	CASSLPTGGEKLFF
TRBV7-9	TRBJ2-3	CASTRVGGASTDTQYF
TRBV11-2	TRBJ2-5	CASSWERSQYF
TRBV12-3/TRBV12-4	TRBJ2-1	CASTSFTGQGARNEQFF
TRBV6-2/TRBV6-3	TRBJ2-1	CASNLGQVLGEQFF
TRBV5-1	TRBJ1-2	CASSLDPPQGSSYGYTF
TRBV28	TRBJ2-3	CASSRDPTDTQYF
TRBV11-2	TRBJ2-2	CASSFTGVPGELFF
TRBV12-3/TRBV12-4	TRBJ2-1	CASSRYSGTPYNEQFF
TRBV4-2	TRBJ2-5	CASSPPRETQYF
TRBV12-3/TRBV12-4	TRBJ2-3	CASSLDTQKDTQYF
TRBV9	TRBJ2-1	CASSVDTAIEQFF
TRBV12-3/TRBV12-4	TRBJ2-7	CASSLLAPSGRGYEQYF
TRBV12-3/TRBV12-4	TRBJ2-1	CASNPGLPLGGEQFF
TRBV3-1	TRBJ2-1	CASSQGGAYNEQFF
TRBV5-4	TRBJ2-3	CASSVAGGLLGPDTQYF
TRBV13	TRBJ2-1	CASSFPTTPYNEQFF
TRBV7-6	TRBJ2-3	CASSPAGGTQYF